Listed below are T cell receptor beta chains from one sample, sequenced in a study of blood T cell repertoires in COVID-19. Only in-frame clones appear in the TCRdb table, and some are missing; sequencing was by immunoSEQ multiplex PCR. Among 140,000 to 150,000 clones, more than 85% were seen once, and the ten largest hold around 2.9%. The sequenced material came from peripheral blood. The receptor set was obtained from a man aged 60 to 69 with active or convalescent COVID-19. CDR3s include the opening cysteine and the closing phenylalanine or tryptophan. The order of the fields is V gene, clone size, D gene, J gene, CDR3 DNA, CDR3 protein. The D gene is left open where the match is weak. A clone size is listed for some rows: how often the clone was seen (once, few, many), or a class if it is expanded.

>TRBV15|NA|NA|TRBJ1-4
TGTGCCACCAAACCCGGTTCGCGGGATAATGAAAAACTGTTTTTT
CATKPGSRDNEKLFF
>TRBV2|NA|NA|TRBJ1-3
TGTGCCAGCAGTGAAGGTTACCAGGGTCCCTCTGGAAACACCATATATTTT
CASSEGYQGPSGNTIYF
>TRBV4-1|NA|TRBD1|TRBJ1-2
TGCGCCAGCAGCCAATCATCGGGGACAGGAAGGTATCAAAACTATGGCTACACCTTC
CASSQSSGTGRYQNYGYTF
>TRBV15|NA|NA|TRBJ1-2
TGTGCCACCAGCAGTCCCGACAAATTGGGCTACACCTTC
CATSSPDKLGYTF
>TRBV25-1|NA|NA|TRBJ2-2
TGTGCCAGCAGTGAGGGCAGGAACACCGGGGAGCTGTTTTTT
CASSEGRNTGELFF
>TRBV19|NA|TRBD2|TRBJ2-1
TGTGCCAGTAGTGTGGGACTAGCGGGAGGTCGCGACTCTTACAATGAGCAGTTCTTC
CASSVGLAGGRDSYNEQFF
>TRBV3-1/TRBV3-2|NA|NA|TRBJ1-1
TGTGCCAGCAGCCACATCGCGGCAGCCATGAACACTGAAGCTTTCTTT
CASSHIAAAMNTEAFF
>TRBV24-1|NA|TRBD2|TRBJ2-1
TGTGCCACCAGTGAGGTTAGCGGGAGCGATGCCTACAATGAGCAGTTCTTC
CATSEVSGSDAYNEQFF
>TRBV6-6|NA|TRBD1|TRBJ1-5
TGTGCCAGCAGTTACAAGGGGACAGGGGGCGATCAGCCCCAGCATTTT
CASSYKGTGGDQPQHF
>TRBV7-2|NA|NA|TRBJ1-1
TGTGCCAGCAGCTTATCCGGGTTTAACACTGAAGCTTTCTTT
CASSLSGFNTEAFF
>TRBV5-4|NA|NA|TRBJ2-3
TGTGCCAGCAGATCCGGACTGGGAACAGATACGCAGTATTTT
CASRSGLGTDTQYF
>TRBV9|NA|TRBD1|TRBJ1-2
TGTGCCAGCAGCGTAGGGGACAGAGCTAACTATGGCTACACCTTC
CASSVGDRANYGYTF
>TRBV28|NA|NA|TRBJ1-6
TGTGCCAGCCATAGGGGGGGGCGCTCCTATAATTCACCCCTCCACTTT
CASHRGGRSYNSPLHF
>TRBV18|NA|NA|TRBJ1-6
TGTGCCAGCTCACCACCTTTCGGAGCCAATTCACCCCTCCACTTT
CASSPPFGANSPLHF
>TRBV12-3/TRBV12-4|NA|NA|TRBJ1-2
TGTGCCAGCAGCTGGGGCAACTATGGCTACACCTTC
CASSWGNYGYTF
>TRBV6-5|NA|NA|TRBJ2-7
TGTGCCAGCAGTTACTCGACAGGAGGCTACGAGCAGTACTTC
CASSYSTGGYEQYF
>TRBV11-3|few|NA|TRBJ2-1
TGTGCCAGCAGCCTAAGTACGACTACTTACAATGAGCAGTTCTTC
CASSLSTTTYNEQFF
>TRBV20-1|once|NA|TRBJ1-1
TGCAGTGCTAGCCCGGACACTGAAGCTTTCTTT
CSASPDTEAFF
>TRBV5-1|NA|NA|TRBJ2-3
TGCGCCAGCAGCTCAACCGGGACTCTCAGGGATACGCAGTATTTT
CASSSTGTLRDTQYF
>TRBV3-1/TRBV3-2|NA|TRBD2|TRBJ2-3
TGTGCCAGCAGCCCTTCTAGCGGGGGGGATACGCAGTATTTT
CASSPSSGGDTQYF
>TRBV4-3|NA|NA|TRBJ2-2
TGCGCCAGCAGCCAGGGGCCCAGGGTCGGGGAGCTGTTTTTT
CASSQGPRVGELFF
>TRBV9|NA|TRBD1|TRBJ2-7
TGTGCCAGCAGCGCCGGGACAGGGGGCTACGAGCAGTACTTC
CASSAGTGGYEQYF
>TRBV7-2|once|TRBD1|TRBJ1-6
TGTGCCAGCAGCTTATACCTTACCCGGGACAGGGGGTCACCCCTCCACTTT
CASSLYLTRDRGSPLHF
>TRBV12-3/TRBV12-4|NA|NA|TRBJ1-3
TGTGCCAGCAGAGTCAGGGGAAACACCATATATTTT
CASRVRGNTIYF
>TRBV28|NA|NA|TRBJ1-1
TGTGCCAGCAGTCTCTTAAACACTGAAGCTTTCTTT
CASSLLNTEAFF
>TRBV5-4|NA|TRBD2|TRBJ2-7
TGTGCCAGCAGCCGGGCTGGGGGGGACGAGCAGTACTTC
CASSRAGGDEQYF
>TRBV27|NA|NA|TRBJ2-1
TGTGCCAGCAGTTTCAGTTCGGGAGAATCCTACAATGAGCAGTTCTTC
CASSFSSGESYNEQFF
>TRBV4-2|NA|TRBD1|TRBJ2-4
TGTGCCAGCAGCCCAACCGGGACAGGGGGCGTAGGCAAAAACATTCAGTACTTC
CASSPTGTGGVGKNIQYF
>TRBV18|NA|TRBD1|TRBJ2-7
TGTGCCAGCTCCCCGGGACAGGGTTTATACGAGCAGTACTTC
CASSPGQGLYEQYF
>TRBV5-1|NA|NA|TRBJ2-1
TGCGCCAGCTTCTTACAGGGCGATGAGCAGTTCTTC
CASFLQGDEQFF
>TRBV5-5|NA|NA|TRBJ1-3
TGTGCCAGCAGCTCCCAGGCAGGAAACACCATATATTTT
CASSSQAGNTIYF
>TRBV5-1|few|NA|TRBJ2-7
TGCGCCAGCAGCTTCGGATCCGGGGGTGCGTACGAGCAGTACTTC
CASSFGSGGAYEQYF
>TRBV28|NA|TRBD1|TRBJ2-5
TGTGCCAGCAGTATTGCCGGGACAGGGCCAGAGACCCAGTACTTC
CASSIAGTGPETQYF
>TRBV11-1|few|TRBD1|TRBJ2-1
TGTGCCAGCAGCTCGGGACAGTACAATGAGCAGTTCTTC
CASSSGQYNEQFF
>TRBV21-1|NA|NA|TRBJ2-7
TGTGCCAGCAGCAATCCCAAGAAGATGATTGCTAAGTACTTC
CASSNPKKMIAKYF
>TRBV10-3|NA|NA|TRBJ2-1
TGTGCCATCAGGGGGGCTAACGTAGTAGACAATGAGCAGTTCTTC
CAIRGANVVDNEQFF
>TRBV19|NA|NA|TRBJ1-3
TGTGCCAGTAGATCGGAGGCGATCTCTGGAAACACCATATATTTT
CASRSEAISGNTIYF
>TRBV5-4|NA|NA|TRBJ1-1
TGTGCCAGCAGCTTTGGCGGCAGGGGAACGAACACTGAAGCTTTCTTT
CASSFGGRGTNTEAFF
>TRBV24-1|NA|NA|TRBJ2-3
TGTGCCACCAGTGATCCCACTAGGGGCACAGATACGCAGTATTTT
CATSDPTRGTDTQYF
>TRBV7-6|NA|NA|TRBJ2-7
TGTGCCAGCAGCTTATTTAGTCACTACGAGCAGTACTTC
CASSLFSHYEQYF
>TRBV7-8|NA|NA|TRBJ1-5
TGTGCCAGCAGCCCCCGCGCGGGGGGCTATAGCAATCAGCCCCAGCATTTT
CASSPRAGGYSNQPQHF
>TRBV4-1|once|NA|TRBJ2-6
TGCGCCAGCAGCCAAGGAGGCAGCTGGACAGTACTCTCTGGGGCCAACGTCCTGACTTTC
CASSQGGSWTVLSGANVLTF
>TRBV7-2|once|NA|TRBJ2-2
TGTGCCAGCAGCTTAGATATTAGCGGTACCGGGGAGCTGTTTTTT
CASSLDISGTGELFF
>TRBV27|NA|NA|TRBJ1-5
TGTGCCAGCAGTTTAGGGGGCGCTAGTCAGCCCCAGCATTTT
CASSLGGASQPQHF
>TRBV18|once|NA|TRBJ1-4
TGTGCCAGCTCACCACCGAGTGAAAAACTGTTTTTT
CASSPPSEKLFF
>TRBV7-2|NA|NA|TRBJ2-2
TGTGCCAGCAGCCCCAGGGGATCCGGGGAGCTGTTTTTT
CASSPRGSGELFF
>TRBV28|NA|NA|TRBJ1-4
TGTGCCAGCAGTATACGACAGGCAACTAATGAAAAACTGTTTTTT
CASSIRQATNEKLFF
>TRBV4-2|NA|TRBD1|TRBJ2-2
TGTGCCAGCAGCCAACCGGGACAGTTCACCGGGGAGCTGTTTTTT
CASSQPGQFTGELFF
>TRBV23-1|NA|TRBD1|TRBJ1-1
TGCGCCAGCAGTCAATGGGGGAAACAACCCCGTTCGGGACAGCTCACTGAAGCTTTCTTT
CASSQWGKQPRSGQLTEAFF
>TRBV5-6|few|TRBD1|TRBJ1-1
TGTGCCAGCAGTTCGGGACAGACTGAAGCTTTCTTT
CASSSGQTEAFF
>TRBV5-1|NA|TRBD2|TRBJ2-5
TGCGCCAGCAGCTTGGGCGTGACTAGCGGTTACCAAGAGACCCAGTACTTC
CASSLGVTSGYQETQYF
>TRBV19|NA|TRBD1|TRBJ1-5
TGTGCCAGTAGGGTGACAGGGGTCAATCAGCCCCAGCATTTT
CASRVTGVNQPQHF
>TRBV30|NA|TRBD1|TRBJ1-1
TGTGCCTGGAGTTTTGGACAGGGGGGTTTAGCTGAAGCTTTCTTT
CAWSFGQGGLAEAFF
>TRBV7-2|NA|NA|TRBJ1-4
TGTGCCAGCTCCGGAGGGCCTGCAACTAATGAAAAACTGTTTTTT
CASSGGPATNEKLFF
>TRBV25-1|NA|TRBD2|TRBJ2-3
TGTGCCAGCACTAGCGGGGCCACAGATACGCAGTATTTT
CASTSGATDTQYF